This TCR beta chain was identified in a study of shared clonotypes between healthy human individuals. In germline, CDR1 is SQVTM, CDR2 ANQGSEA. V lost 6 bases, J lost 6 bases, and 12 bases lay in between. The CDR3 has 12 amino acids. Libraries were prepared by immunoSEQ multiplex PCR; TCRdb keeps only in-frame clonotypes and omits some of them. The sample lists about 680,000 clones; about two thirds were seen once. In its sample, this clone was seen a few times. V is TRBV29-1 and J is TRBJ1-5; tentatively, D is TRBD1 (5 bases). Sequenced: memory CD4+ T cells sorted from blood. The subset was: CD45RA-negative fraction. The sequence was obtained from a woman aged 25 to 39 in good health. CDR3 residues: CSVGDSGQPQHF. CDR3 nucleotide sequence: TGCAGCGTCGGGGACTCCGGTCAGCCCCAGCATTTT.